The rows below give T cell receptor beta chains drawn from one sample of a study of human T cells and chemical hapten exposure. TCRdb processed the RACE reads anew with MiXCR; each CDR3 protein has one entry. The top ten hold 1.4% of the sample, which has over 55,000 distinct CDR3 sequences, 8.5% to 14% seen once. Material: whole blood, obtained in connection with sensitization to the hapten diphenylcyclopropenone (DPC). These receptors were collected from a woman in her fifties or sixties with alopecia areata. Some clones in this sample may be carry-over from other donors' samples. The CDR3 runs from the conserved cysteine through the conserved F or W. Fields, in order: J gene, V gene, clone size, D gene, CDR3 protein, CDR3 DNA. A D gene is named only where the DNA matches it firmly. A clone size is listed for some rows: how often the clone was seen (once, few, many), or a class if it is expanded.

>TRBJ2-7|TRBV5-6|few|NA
CASSWLDNSYEQYF
TGTGCCAGCAGCTGGCTGGACAACTCCTACGAGCAGTACTTC
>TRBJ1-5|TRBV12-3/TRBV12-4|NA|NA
CASSLSGLGPQHF
TGTGCCAGCAGTTTATCCGGGCTGGGGCCCCAGCATTTT
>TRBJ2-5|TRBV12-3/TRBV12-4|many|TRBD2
CASRLGRARETQYF
TGTGCCAGCAGACTGGGGAGGGCGCGGGAGACCCAGTACTTC
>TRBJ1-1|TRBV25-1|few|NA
CASSESDRLTEAFF
TGTGCCAGCAGTGAATCCGACCGCCTTACTGAAGCTTTCTTT
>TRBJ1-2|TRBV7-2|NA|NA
CASSSQAGGRGYGYTF
TGTGCCAGCAGCTCCCAAGCGGGGGGCAGGGGCTATGGCTACACCTTC
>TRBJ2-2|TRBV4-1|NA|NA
CASSLILSTGELFF
TGCGCCAGCAGCCTCATCCTCAGCACCGGGGAGCTGTTTTTT
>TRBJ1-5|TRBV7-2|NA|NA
CASSLDWGAGQPQHF
TGTGCCAGCAGCTTAGATTGGGGGGCCGGGCAGCCCCAGCATTTT
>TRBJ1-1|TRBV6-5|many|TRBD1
CASRPSGTGSRNTEAFF
TGTGCCAGCAGACCTTCCGGGACAGGGTCGCGGAACACTGAAGCTTTCTTT
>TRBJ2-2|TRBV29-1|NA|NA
CSVGGTVNTGELFF
TGCAGCGTTGGGGGGACGGTGAACACCGGGGAGCTGTTTTTT
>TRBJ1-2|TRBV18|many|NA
CASSPPYREGGYTF
TGTGCCAGCTCACCACCGTACAGGGAAGGAGGCTACACCTTC
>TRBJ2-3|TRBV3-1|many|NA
CASTGGLSTDTQYF
TGTGCCAGCACAGGCGGGTTGAGCACAGATACGCAGTATTTT
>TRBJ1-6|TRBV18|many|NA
CASSPDRSSPLHF
TGTGCCAGCTCACCAGACAGATCTTCACCCCTCCACTTT
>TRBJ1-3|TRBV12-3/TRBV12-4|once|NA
CASSLTAGAGNTIYF
TGTGCCAGCAGTTTAACGGCAGGGGCTGGAAACACCATATATTTT
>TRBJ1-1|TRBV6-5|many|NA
CASRRGENTEAFF
TGTGCCAGCCGTAGGGGGGAGAACACTGAAGCTTTCTTT
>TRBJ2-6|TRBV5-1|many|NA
CASSLALGERAGGANVLTF
TGCGCCAGCAGCTTGGCCCTTGGCGAAAGGGCGGGAGGGGCCAACGTCCTGACTTTC
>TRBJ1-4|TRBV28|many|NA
CASRIPLGQGNEKLFF
TGTGCCAGCAGGATCCCCCTCGGGCAGGGTAATGAAAAACTGTTTTTT
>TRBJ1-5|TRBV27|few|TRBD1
CASSLGGQGRNQPQHF
TGTGCCAGCAGTTTAGGGGGACAGGGGAGGAATCAGCCCCAGCATTTT
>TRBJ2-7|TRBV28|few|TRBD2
CASSPGGIAGGPLLMEYF
TGTGCCAGCAGCCCGGGGGGAATAGCGGGAGGACCCCTATTGATGGAGTACTTC
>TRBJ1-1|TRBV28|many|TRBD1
CASSLSAVQGGAEAFF
TGTGCCAGCAGTTTATCAGCAGTACAGGGGGGAGCTGAAGCTTTCTTT
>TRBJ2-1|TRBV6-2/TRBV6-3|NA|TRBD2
CASSLRGGGYNEQFF
TGTGCCAGCAGCCTTCGTGGCGGGGGCTACAATGAGCAGTTCTTC
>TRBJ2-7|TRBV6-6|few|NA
CASSYSGLHEQYF
TGTGCCAGCAGTTACTCGGGACTCCACGAGCAGTACTTC
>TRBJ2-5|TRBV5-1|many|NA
CASSLEETQYF
TGCGCCAGCAGCTTGGAGGAGACCCAGTACTTC
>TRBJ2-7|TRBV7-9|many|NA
CASTRGEGHEQYF
TGTGCCAGCACCAGGGGCGAGGGCCACGAGCAGTACTTC
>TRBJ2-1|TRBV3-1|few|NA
CASSQLGYNEQFF
TGTGCCAGCAGCCAGTTAGGATACAATGAGCAGTTCTTC
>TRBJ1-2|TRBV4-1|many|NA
CASSQDLPSSAGYTF
TGCGCCAGCAGCCAAGATCTGCCCAGCTCGGCTGGCTACACCTTC
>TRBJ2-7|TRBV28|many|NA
CASSFPSGLEQYF
TGTGCCAGCAGTTTTCCGTCAGGTCTCGAGCAGTACTTC
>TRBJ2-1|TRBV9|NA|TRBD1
CASSVEDRIDEQFF
TGTGCCAGCAGCGTAGAGGACAGGATCGATGAGCAGTTCTTC